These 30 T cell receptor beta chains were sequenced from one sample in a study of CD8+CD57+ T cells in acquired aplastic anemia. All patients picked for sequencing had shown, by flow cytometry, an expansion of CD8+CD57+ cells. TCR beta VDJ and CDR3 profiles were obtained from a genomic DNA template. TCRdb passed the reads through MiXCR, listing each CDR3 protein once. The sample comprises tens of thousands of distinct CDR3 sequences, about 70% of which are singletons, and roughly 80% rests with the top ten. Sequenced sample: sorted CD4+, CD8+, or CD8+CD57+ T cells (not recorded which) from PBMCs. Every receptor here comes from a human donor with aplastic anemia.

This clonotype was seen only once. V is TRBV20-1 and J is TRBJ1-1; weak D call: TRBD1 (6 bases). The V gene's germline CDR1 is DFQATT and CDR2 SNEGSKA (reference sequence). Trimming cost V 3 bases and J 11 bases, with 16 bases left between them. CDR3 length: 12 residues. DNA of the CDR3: TGCAGTGCTAGGGGGACGGGGGCTGCTGCTTTCTTT. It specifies CSARGTGAAAFF.

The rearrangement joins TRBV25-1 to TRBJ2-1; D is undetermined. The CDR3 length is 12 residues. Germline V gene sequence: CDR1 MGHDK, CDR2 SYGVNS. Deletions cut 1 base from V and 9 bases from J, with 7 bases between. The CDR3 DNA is TGTGCCAGCAGTGAATCGAAGATTGAGCAGTTCTTC. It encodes CASSESKIEQFF.

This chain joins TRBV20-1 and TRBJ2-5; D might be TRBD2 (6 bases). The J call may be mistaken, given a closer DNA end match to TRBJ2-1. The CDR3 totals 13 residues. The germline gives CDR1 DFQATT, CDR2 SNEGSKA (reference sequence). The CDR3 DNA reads TGCAGTGCTTCCCCCTTAGTGGGGGGTGAGCAGTTCTTC. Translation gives CSASPLVGGEQFF.

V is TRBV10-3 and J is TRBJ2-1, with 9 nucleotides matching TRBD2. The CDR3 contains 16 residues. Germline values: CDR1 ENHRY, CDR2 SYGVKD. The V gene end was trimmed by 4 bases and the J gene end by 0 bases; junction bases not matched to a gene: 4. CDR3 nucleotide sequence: TGTGCCATCAGTGGGCTAGCGGGAAGCTCCTACAATGAGCAGTTCTTC. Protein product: CAISGLAGSSYNEQFF.

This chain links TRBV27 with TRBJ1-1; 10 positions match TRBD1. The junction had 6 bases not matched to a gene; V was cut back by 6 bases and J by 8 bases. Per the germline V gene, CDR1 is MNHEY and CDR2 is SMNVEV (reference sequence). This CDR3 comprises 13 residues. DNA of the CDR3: TGTGCCAGCAGGACCGGGACAGGGGCAGAAGCTTTCTTT. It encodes CASRTGTGAEAFF.

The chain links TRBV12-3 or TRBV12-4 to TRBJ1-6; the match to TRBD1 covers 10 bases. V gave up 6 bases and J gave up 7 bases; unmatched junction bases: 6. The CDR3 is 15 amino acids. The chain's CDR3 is CASSGGQGGNSPLHF. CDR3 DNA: TGTGCCAGCAGCGGCGGACAGGGGGGCAATTCACCCCTCCACTTT.

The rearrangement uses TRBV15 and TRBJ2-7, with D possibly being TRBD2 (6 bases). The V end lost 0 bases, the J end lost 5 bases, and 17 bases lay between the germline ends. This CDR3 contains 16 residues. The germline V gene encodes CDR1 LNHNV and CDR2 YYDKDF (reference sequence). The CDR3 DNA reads TGTGCCACCAGCAGAGATAAATCGGGACTTAATAACGAGCAGTACTTC. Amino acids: CATSRDKSGLNNEQYF.

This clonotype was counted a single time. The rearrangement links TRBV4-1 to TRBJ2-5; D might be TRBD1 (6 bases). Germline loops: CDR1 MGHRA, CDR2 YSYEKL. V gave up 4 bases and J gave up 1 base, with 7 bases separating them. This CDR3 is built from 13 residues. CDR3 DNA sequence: TGCGCCAGCAGCCGAGGGGGCCAAGAGACCCAGTACTTC. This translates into CASSRGGQETQYF.

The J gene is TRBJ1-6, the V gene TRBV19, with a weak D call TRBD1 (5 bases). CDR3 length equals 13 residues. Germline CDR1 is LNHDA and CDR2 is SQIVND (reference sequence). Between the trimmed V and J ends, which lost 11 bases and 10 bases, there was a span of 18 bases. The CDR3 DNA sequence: TGTGCCGTCAGGCAGGACCAGGGATCACCCCTCCACTTT. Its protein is CAVRQDQGSPLHF.

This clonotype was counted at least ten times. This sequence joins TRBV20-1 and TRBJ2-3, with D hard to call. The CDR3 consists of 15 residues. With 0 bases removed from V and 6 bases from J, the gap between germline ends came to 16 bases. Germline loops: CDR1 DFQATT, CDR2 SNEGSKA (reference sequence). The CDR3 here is CSARDYGPHGDTQYF. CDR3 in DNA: TGCAGTGCTAGAGATTACGGTCCTCACGGGGATACGCAGTATTTT.

The chain's CDR3 is CASRDGTSDAETQYF. DNA for the CDR3: TGCGCCAGCAGGGACGGGACTAGCGATGCGGAGACCCAGTACTTC. This chain connects TRBV5-1 to TRBJ2-5; TRBD2 matches 10 bases. The CDR3 consists of 15 residues. Germline CDR1 is SGHRS and CDR2 is YFSETQ. After removal of 5 bases from V and 5 bases from J, the junction contained 9 bases not matched to a gene.

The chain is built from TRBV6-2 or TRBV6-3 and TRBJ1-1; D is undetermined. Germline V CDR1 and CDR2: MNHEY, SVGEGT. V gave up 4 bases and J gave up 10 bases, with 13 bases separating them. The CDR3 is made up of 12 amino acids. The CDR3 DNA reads TGTGCCAGCAGTTCCGGGGTTATCCTAGCTTTCTTT. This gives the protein CASSSGVILAFF.

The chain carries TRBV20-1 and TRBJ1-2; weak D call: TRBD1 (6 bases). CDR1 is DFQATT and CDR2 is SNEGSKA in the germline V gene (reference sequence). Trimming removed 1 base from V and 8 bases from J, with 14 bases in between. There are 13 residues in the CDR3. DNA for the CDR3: TGCAGTGCTAGAGGAGAAGGGGGACGCGGCTACACCTTC. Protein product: CSARGEGGRGYTF.

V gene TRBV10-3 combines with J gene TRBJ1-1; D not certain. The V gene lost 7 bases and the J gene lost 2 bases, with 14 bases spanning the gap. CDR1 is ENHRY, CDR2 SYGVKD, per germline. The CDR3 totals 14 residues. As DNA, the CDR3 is TGTGCCATCACCACTGCGAGGAGTAACACTGAAGCTTTCTTT. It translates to CAITTARSNTEAFF.

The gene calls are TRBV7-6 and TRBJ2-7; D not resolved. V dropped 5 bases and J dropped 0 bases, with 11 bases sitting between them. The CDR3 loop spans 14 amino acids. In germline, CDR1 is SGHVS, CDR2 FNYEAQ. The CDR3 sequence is CASSPRALSYEQYF. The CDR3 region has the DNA TGTGCCAGCAGCCCAAGGGCCCTCTCCTACGAGCAGTACTTC.

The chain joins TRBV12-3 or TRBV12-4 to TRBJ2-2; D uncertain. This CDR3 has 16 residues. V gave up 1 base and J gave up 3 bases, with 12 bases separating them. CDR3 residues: CASSLGAASDTGELFF. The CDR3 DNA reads TGTGCCAGCAGTTTAGGGGCAGCGTCGGACACCGGGGAGCTGTTTTTT.

For the CDR3, the DNA is TGTGCCAGCAGCAAACTTTCAGGTTACGAGCAGTACTTC. Translation gives CASSKLSGYEQYF. The chain carries TRBV3-1 and TRBJ2-7; no reliable D call. The V end lost 5 bases, the J end lost 4 bases, and 12 bases lay between the germline ends. Germline V lookup: CDR1 LGHDT, CDR2 YNNKEL (reference sequence). The CDR3 runs 13 residues.

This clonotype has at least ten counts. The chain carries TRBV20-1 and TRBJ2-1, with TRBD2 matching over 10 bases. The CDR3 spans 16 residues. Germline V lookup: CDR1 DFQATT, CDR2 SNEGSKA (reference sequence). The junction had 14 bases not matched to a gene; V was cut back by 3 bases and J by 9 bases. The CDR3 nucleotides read TGCAGTGCTAGTTCGGCTAGCGGGAGTAATGTCGGTGAGCAGTTCTTC. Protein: CSASSASGSNVGEQFF.

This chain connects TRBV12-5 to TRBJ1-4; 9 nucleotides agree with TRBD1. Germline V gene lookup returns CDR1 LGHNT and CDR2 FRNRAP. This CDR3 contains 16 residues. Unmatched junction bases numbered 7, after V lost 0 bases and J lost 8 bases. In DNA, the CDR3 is TGTGCTAGTGGTTTGGTAGAACAGGGGGCTGGGGAAAAACTGTTTTTT. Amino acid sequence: CASGLVEQGAGEKLFF.

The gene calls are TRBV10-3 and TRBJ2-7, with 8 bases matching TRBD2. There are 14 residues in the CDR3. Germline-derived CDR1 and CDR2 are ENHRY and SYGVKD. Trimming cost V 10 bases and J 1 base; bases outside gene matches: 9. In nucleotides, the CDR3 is TGTGCCAGCACAGCGGGAGACCCGTCCTACGAGCAGTACTTC. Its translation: CASTAGDPSYEQYF.

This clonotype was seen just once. In DNA, the CDR3 is TGTGCCAGCAGCCCCCGGACAGGGATGAACACTGAAGCTTTCTTT. Its translation is CASSPRTGMNTEAFF. The J gene is TRBJ1-1, the V gene TRBV11-3; TRBD1 matches 8 bases. V was clipped by 5 bases and J by 0 bases; unmatched bases: 5. The CDR3 contains 15 residues. CDR1 and CDR2 (germline): SGHNT, YENEEA.

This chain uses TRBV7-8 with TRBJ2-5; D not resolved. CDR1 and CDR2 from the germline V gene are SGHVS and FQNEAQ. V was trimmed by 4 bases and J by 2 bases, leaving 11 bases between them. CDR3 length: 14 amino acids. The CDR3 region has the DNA TGTGCCAGCAGCTCGCTAGGGCCGCAAGAGACCCAGTACTTC. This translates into CASSSLGPQETQYF.

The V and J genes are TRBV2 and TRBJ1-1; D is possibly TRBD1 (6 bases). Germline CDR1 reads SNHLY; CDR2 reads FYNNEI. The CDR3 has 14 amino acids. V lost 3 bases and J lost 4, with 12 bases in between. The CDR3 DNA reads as TGTGCCAGCAGTGACTGGGGGCCCAGCACTGAAGCTTTCTTT. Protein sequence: CASSDWGPSTEAFF.

CDR3 loop: CSARDRLKSSYEQYF. Here the CDR3 DNA reads TGCAGTGCTAGAGATAGACTAAAAAGCTCCTACGAGCAGTACTTC. The chain links TRBV20-1 to TRBJ2-7, with D maybe TRBD2 (5 bases). V lost 0 bases to trimming and J lost 0 bases, with 12 bases between them. The CDR3 consists of 15 residues. Per germline, CDR1 DFQATT and CDR2 SNEGSKA (reference sequence).

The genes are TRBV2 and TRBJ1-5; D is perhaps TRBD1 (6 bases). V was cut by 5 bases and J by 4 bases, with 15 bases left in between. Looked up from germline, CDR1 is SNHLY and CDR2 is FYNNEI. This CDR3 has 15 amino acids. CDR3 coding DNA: TGTGCCAGCAGTCTCGTGGGGACAATGAATCAGCCCCAGCATTTT. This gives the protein CASSLVGTMNQPQHF.

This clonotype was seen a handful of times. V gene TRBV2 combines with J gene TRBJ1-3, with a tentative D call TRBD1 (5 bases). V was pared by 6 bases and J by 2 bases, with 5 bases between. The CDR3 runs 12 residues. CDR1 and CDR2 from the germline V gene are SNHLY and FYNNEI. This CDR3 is CASRQAGNTIYF. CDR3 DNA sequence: TGTGCCAGCAGACAGGCTGGAAACACCATATATTTT. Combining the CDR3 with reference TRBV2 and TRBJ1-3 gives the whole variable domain EPEVTQTPSHQVTQMGQEVILRCVPISNHLYFYWYRQILGQKVEFLVSFYNNEISEKSEIFDDQFSVERPDGSNFTLKIRSTKLEDSAMYFCASRQAGNTIYFGEGSWLTVV.

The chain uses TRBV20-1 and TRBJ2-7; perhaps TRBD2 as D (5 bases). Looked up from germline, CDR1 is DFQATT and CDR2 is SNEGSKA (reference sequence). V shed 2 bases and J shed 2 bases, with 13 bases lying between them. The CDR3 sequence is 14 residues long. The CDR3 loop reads CSARSTAVPYEQYF. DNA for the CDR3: TGCAGTGCTAGAAGTACAGCGGTTCCCTACGAGCAGTACTTC.

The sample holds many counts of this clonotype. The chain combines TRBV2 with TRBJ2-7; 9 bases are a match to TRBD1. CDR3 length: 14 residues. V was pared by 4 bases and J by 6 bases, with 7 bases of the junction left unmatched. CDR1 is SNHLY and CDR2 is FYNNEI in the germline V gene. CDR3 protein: CASSVRQGGLEQYF. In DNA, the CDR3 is TGTGCCAGCAGTGTGCGACAGGGGGGTCTCGAGCAGTACTTC. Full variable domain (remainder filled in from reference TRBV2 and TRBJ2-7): EPEVTQTPSHQVTQMGQEVILRCVPISNHLYFYWYRQILGQKVEFLVSFYNNEISEKSEIFDDQFSVERPDGSNFTLKIRSTKLEDSAMYFCASSVRQGGLEQYFGPGTRLTVT.

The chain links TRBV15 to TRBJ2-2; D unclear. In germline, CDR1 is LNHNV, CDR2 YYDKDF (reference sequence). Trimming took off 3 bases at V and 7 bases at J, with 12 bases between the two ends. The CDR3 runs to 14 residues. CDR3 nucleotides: TGTGCCACCAGCAGGGGAAACGGGCACGGGGAGCTGTTTTTT. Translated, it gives CATSRGNGHGELFF.

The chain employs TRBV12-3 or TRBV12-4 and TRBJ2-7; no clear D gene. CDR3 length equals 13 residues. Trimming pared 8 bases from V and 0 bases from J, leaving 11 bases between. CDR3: CASARQSSYEQYF. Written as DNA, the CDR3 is TGTGCCAGCGCTAGACAAAGCTCCTACGAGCAGTACTTC.